A single sample is the source of the 5 T cell receptor beta chains below, sequenced in a study of human T cells and chemical hapten exposure. Each CDR3 protein is one row after TCRdb ran MiXCR on the RACE reads. Of under 450,000 distinct CDR3 sequences listed, roughly 4.8% are singletons. Regarding time point: patch test 1, 2 weeks after DPC sensitization. This sample's treatment: therapeutic diphenylcyclopropenone sensitization with weekly scalp DPC. The material sequenced was whole blood, taken in connection with sensitization to the hapten diphenylcyclopropenone (DPC). Receptors were obtained from a woman between 50 and 59 years old with alopecia areata. Some clones in this sample may be carry-over from other donors' samples.

At least ten counts were recorded for this clonotype. This chain joins TRBV27 and TRBJ1-1; D gene uncertain. The germline V gene encodes CDR1 MNHEY and CDR2 SMNVEV (reference sequence). V lost 3 bases, J lost 8 bases, and 7 bases lay in between. The CDR3 has 11 amino acids. The CDR3 coding sequence is TGTGCCAGCAGTTTGGGAAAGGAAGCTTTCTTT. The encoded protein is CASSLGKEAFF.

This CDR3 is CASSEIYSNQPQHF. In DNA, the CDR3 is TGTGCCAGCAGCGAAATATATAGCAATCAGCCCCAGCATTTT. J is TRBJ1-5 and V is TRBV7-2; D uncertain. This CDR3 contains 14 residues. Germline lookup yields CDR1 SGHTA and CDR2 FQGNSA. With 5 bases removed from V and 0 bases from J, the gap between germline ends came to 8 bases.

The sample holds many counts of this clonotype. The rearrangement joins TRBV6-4 to TRBJ2-4; no clear D gene. Trimming took 10 bases from V and 0 from J, leaving 10 bases between them. Germline CDR1 is MRHNA and CDR2 is SNTAGT. The CDR3 covers 13 residues. CDR3 nucleotides: TGTGCCAACCCCCGAGTAGCCAAAAACATTCAGTACTTC. Protein sequence: CANPRVAKNIQYF.

This clonotype appeared many times. The chain links TRBV10-3 to TRBJ1-4, with unresolved D. The germline V gene has CDR1 ENHRY and CDR2 SYGVKD. The V end lost 2 bases, the J end lost 16 bases, and 17 bases lay between the germline ends. The CDR3 has 13 residues. For the CDR3, the DNA is TGTGCCATCAGTGAGACTCCGGACTGGGCCAGGTTTTTT. Its protein is CAISETPDWARFF.

The chain has TRBV7-2 and TRBJ2-3; TRBD2 might be the D (6 bases). The V end was cut by 5 bases, the J end by 6 bases, with 18 bases between. The germline CDR1 and CDR2 sequences are SGHTA and FQGNSA. There are 15 residues in the CDR3. The CDR3 nucleotides are TGTGCCAGCAGCCCTGCCAGAGGCCGGGGGGATACGCAGTATTTT. Amino acid sequence: CASSPARGRGDTQYF. The full variable domain, its missing parts supplied by reference TRBV7-2 and TRBJ2-3, is GAGVSQSPSNKVTEKGKDVELRCDPISGHTALYWYRQSLGQGLEFLIYFQGNSAPDKSGLPSDRFSAERTGGSVSTLTIQRTQQEDSAVYLCASSPARGRGDTQYFGPGTRLTVL.